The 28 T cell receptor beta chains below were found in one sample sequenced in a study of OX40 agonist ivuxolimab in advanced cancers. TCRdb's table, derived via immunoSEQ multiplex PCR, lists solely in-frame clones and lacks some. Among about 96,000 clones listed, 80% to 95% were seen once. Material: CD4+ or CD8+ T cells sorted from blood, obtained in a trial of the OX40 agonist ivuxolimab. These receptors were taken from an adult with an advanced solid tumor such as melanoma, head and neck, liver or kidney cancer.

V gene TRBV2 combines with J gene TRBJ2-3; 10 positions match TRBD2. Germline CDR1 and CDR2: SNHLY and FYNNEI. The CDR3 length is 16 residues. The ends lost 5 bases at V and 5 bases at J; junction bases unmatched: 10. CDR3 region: CASSRDLAGVVDTQYF. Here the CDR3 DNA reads TGTGCCAGCAGTCGAGATCTAGCGGGAGTGGTAGATACGCAGTATTTT.

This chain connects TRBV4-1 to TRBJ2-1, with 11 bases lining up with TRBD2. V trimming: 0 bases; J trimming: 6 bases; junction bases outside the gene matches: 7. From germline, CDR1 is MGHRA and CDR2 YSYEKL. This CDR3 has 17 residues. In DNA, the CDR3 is TGCGCCAGCAGCCAAGAGCAGGGACTAGCGGTCTCCAATGAGCAGTTCTTC. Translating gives CASSQEQGLAVSNEQFF.

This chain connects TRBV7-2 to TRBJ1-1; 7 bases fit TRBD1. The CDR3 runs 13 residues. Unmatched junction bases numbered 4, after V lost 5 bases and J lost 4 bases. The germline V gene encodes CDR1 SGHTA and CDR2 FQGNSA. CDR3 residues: CASSIDRATEAFF. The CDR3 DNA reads TGTGCCAGCAGCATCGACAGGGCCACTGAAGCTTTCTTT. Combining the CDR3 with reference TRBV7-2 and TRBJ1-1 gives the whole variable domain GAGVSQSPSNKVTEKGKDVELRCDPISGHTALYWYRQSLGQGLEFLIYFQGNSAPDKSGLPSDRFSAERTGGSVSTLTIQRTQQEDSAVYLCASSIDRATEAFFGQGTRLTVV.

CDR3 DNA: TGTGCCAGCAAAAAGGGGGTTGAGGGTGTTTACGAGCAGTACTTC. Translation: CASKKGVEGVYEQYF. The chain is built from TRBV6-5 and TRBJ2-7, with a possible D match to TRBD1 (6 bases). CDR3 length equals 15 residues. Trimming took 7 bases from V and 4 from J, leaving 20 bases between them. In germline, CDR1 is MNHEY, CDR2 SVGAGI.

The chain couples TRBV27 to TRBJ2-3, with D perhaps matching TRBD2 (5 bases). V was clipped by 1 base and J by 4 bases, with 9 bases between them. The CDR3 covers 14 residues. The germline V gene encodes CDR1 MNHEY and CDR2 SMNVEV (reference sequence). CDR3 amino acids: CASSLFPGADTQYF. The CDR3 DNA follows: TGTGCCAGCAGTTTATTCCCCGGGGCAGATACGCAGTATTTT.

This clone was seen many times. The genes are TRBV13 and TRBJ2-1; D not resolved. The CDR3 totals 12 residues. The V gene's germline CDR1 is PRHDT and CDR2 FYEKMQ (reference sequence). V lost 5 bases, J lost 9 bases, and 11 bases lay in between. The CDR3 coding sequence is TGTGCCAGCAGCCTCGTAAGAGGTGAGCAGTTCTTC. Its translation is CASSLVRGEQFF.

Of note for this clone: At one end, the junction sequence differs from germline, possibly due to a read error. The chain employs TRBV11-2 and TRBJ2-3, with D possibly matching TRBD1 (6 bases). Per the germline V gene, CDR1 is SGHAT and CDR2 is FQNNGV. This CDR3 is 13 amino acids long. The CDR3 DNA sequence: TGTGCCAGCAGAGGGACACGTTCAGACACGCAGTATTTT. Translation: CASRGTRSDTQYF.

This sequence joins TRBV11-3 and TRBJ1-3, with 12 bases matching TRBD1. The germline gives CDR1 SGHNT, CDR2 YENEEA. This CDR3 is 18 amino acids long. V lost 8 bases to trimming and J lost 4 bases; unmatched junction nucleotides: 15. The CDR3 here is CASRRDRGPATLGNTIYF. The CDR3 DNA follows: TGTGCCAGCCGAAGGGACAGGGGGCCCGCCACTCTGGGAAACACCATATATTTT.

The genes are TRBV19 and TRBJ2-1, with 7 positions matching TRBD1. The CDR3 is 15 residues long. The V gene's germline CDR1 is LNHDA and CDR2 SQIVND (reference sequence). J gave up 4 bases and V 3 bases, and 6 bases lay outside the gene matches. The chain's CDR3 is CASSIEGQLYNEQFF. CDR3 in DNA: TGTGCCAGTAGTATCGAGGGACAGTTATACAATGAGCAGTTCTTC. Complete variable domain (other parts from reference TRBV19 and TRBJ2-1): DGGITQSPKYLFRKEGQNVTLSCEQNLNHDAMYWYRQDPGQGLRLIYYSQIVNDFQKGDIAEGYSVSREKKESFPLTVTSAQKNPTAFYLCASSIEGQLYNEQFFGPGTRLTVL.

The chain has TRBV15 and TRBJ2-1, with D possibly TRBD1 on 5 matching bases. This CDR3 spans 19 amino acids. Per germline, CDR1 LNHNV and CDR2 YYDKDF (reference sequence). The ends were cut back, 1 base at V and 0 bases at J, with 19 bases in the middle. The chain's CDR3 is CATSRVSSWGPSSYNEQFF. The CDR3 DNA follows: TGTGCCACCAGCAGAGTGTCCTCCTGGGGCCCGAGCTCCTACAATGAGCAGTTCTTC.

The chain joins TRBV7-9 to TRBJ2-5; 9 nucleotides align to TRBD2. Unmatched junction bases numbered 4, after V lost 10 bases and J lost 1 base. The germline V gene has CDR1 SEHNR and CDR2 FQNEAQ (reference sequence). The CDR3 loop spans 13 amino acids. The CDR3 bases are TGTGCCATGATGACTAGCGGCCAAGAGACCCAGTACTTC. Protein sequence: CAMMTSGQETQYF. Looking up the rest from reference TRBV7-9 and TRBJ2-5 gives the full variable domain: DTGVSQNPRHKITKRGQNVTFRCDPISEHNRLYWYRQTLGQGPEFLTYFQNEAQLEKSRLLSDRFSAERPKGSFSTLEIQRTEQGDSAMYLCAMMTSGQETQYFGPGTRLLVL.

Here the CDR3 reads CASSSRTSGRLGETQYF. The CDR3, as DNA: TGTGCCAGTAGCTCGCGTACTAGCGGGAGGTTAGGAGAGACCCAGTACTTC. This chain joins TRBV19 and TRBJ2-5, with TRBD2 identical over 12 bases. This CDR3 contains 17 residues. J gave up 4 bases and V 6 bases, and 12 bases lay outside the gene matches. CDR1 is LNHDA, CDR2 SQIVND, per germline (reference sequence).

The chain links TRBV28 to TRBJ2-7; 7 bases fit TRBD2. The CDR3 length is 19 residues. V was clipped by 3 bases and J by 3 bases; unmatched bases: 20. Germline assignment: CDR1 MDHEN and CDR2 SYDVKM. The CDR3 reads CASSFFSEVLGEGSYEQYF. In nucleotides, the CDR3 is TGTGCCAGCAGTTTTTTTTCTGAAGTTTTGGGGGAGGGGAGCTACGAGCAGTACTTC.

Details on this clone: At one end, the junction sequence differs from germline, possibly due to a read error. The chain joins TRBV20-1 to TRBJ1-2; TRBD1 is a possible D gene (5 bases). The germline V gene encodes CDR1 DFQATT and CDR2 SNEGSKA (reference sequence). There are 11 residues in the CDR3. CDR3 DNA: TGCAGTGCTAGGGGTTATGAGGGGTACCACTTC. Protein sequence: CSARGYEGYHF.

The CDR3 DNA follows: TGTGCCATCAGTGAGGGACGAGGGGTGGATGGCTACACCTTC. Protein: CAISEGRGVDGYTF. J is TRBJ1-2 and V is TRBV10-3; a possible D gene is TRBD1 (5 bases). Germline V lookup: CDR1 ENHRY, CDR2 SYGVKD. The CDR3 runs to 14 residues. The V and J ends lost 2 bases and 6 bases respectively, with 13 bases between them.

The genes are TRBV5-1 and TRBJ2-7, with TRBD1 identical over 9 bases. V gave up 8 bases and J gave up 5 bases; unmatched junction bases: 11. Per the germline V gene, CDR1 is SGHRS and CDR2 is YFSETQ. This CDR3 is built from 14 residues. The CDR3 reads CASQDRGTLDEQYF. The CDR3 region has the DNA TGCGCCAGTCAAGACAGGGGGACCCTTGACGAGCAGTACTTC. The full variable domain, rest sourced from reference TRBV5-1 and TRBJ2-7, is KAGVTQTPRYLIKTRGQQVTLSCSPISGHRSVSWYQQTPGQGLQFLFEYFSETQRNKGNFPGRFSGRQFSNSRSEMNVSTLELGDSALYLCASQDRGTLDEQYFGPGTRLTVT.

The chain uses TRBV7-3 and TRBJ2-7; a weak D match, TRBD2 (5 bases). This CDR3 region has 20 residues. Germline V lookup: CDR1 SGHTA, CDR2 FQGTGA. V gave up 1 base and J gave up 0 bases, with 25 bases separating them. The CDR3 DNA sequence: TGTGCCAGCAGCTTAAGCCCTTTTAAAGGACTCGCACCTAGCTCCTACGAGCAGTACTTC. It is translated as CASSLSPFKGLAPSSYEQYF.

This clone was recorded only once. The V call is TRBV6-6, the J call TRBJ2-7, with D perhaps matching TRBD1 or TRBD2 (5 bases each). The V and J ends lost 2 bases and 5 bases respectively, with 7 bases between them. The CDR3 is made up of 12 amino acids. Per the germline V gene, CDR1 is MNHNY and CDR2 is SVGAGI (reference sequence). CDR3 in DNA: TGTGCCAGCAGTTACAGGGACGACGAGCAGTACTTC. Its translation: CASSYRDDEQYF.

This chain's CDR3 is CAWSYGNTYSPLHF. CDR3 DNA sequence: TGTGCCTGGAGTTATGGGAATACCTATTCACCCCTCCACTTT. This rearrangement joins TRBV30 to TRBJ1-6; no reliable D call. Trimming removed 2 bases from V and 8 bases from J, with 13 bases in between. CDR1 and CDR2 from the germline V gene are GTSNPN and SVGIG (reference sequence). There are 14 residues in the CDR3.

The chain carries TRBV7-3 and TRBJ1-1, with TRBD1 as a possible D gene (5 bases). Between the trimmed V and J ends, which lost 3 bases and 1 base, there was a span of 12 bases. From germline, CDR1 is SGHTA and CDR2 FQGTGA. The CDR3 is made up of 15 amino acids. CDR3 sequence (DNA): TGTGCCAGCAGCTTGTCAGGGATGGGGAACACTGAAGCTTTCTTT. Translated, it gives CASSLSGMGNTEAFF.

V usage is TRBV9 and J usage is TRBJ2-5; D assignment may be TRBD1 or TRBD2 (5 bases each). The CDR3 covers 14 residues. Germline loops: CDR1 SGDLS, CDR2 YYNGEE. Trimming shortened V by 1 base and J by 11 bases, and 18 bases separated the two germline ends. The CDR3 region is CASSVTSRDGEQYF. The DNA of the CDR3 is TGTGCCAGCAGCGTAACCTCCCGGGACGGGGAGCAGTACTTC.

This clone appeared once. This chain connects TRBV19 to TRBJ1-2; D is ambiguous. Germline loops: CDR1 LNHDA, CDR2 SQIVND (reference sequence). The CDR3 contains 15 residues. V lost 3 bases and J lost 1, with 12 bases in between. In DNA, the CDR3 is TGTGCCAGTAGTATTACAGCTCCAAGTAACTATGGCTACACCTTC. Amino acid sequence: CASSITAPSNYGYTF. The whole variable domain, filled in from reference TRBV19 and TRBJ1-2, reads DGGITQSPKYLFRKEGQNVTLSCEQNLNHDAMYWYRQDPGQGLRLIYYSQIVNDFQKGDIAEGYSVSREKKESFPLTVTSAQKNPTAFYLCASSITAPSNYGYTFGSGTRLTVV.

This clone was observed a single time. DNA of the CDR3: TGTGCCAGCAGCTTGGGACAGGTCCAAGAGACCCAGTACTTC. The encoded protein is CASSLGQVQETQYF. J is TRBJ2-5 and V is TRBV5-4, with a weak D call TRBD1 (6 bases). The V end lost 0 bases, the J end lost 1 base, and 7 bases lay between the germline ends. Per the germline V gene, CDR1 is SGHNT and CDR2 is YYREEE (reference sequence). This CDR3 is built from 14 residues.

CDR3 coding DNA: TGCGCCAGCAGCCAAGGATTAGCCTACACCTTC. It translates to CASSQGLAYTF. The chain joins TRBV4-3 to TRBJ1-2; D unclear. Germline values: CDR1 LGHNA, CDR2 YSLEER. V lost 1 base to trimming and J lost 10 bases, with 7 bases between them. The CDR3 has 11 amino acids.

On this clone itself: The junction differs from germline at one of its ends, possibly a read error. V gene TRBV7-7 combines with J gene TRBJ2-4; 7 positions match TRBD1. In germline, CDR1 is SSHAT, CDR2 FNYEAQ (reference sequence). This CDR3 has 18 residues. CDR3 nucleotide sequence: TGTGCTAGCAGCTCCCCGGGAACAGGGGACATAGCCAAAAACATTCAGTACTTC. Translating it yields CASSSPGTGDIAKNIQYF. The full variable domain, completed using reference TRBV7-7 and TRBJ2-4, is GAGVSQSPRYKVTKRGQDVTLRCDPISSHATLYWYQQALGQGPEFLTYFNYEAQPDKSGLPSDRFSAERPEGSISTLTIQRTEQRDSAMYRCASSSPGTGDIAKNIQYFGAGTRLSVL.

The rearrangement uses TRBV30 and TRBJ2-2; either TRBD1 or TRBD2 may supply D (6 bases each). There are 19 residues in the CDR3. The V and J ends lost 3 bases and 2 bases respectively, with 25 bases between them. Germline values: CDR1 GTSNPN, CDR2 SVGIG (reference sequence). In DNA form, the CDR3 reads TGTGCCTGGAGGGGAAGGTTGGATGTCGGGGGACACAACACCGGGGAGCTGTTTTTT. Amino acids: CAWRGRLDVGGHNTGELFF.

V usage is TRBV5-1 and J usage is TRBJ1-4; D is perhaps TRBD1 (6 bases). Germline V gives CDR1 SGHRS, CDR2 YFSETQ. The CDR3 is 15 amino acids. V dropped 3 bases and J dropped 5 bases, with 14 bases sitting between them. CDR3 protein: CASSSRGDWNEKLFF. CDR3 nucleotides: TGCGCCAGCAGCTCAAGGGGGGATTGGAATGAAAAACTGTTTTTT.

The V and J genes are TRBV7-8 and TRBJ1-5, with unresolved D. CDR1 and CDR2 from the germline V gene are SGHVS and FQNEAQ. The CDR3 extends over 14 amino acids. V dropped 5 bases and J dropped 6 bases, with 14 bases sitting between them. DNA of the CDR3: TGTGCCAGCAGCCTACGGGAGGGCCCTCAGCCCCAGCATTTT. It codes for CASSLREGPQPQHF.